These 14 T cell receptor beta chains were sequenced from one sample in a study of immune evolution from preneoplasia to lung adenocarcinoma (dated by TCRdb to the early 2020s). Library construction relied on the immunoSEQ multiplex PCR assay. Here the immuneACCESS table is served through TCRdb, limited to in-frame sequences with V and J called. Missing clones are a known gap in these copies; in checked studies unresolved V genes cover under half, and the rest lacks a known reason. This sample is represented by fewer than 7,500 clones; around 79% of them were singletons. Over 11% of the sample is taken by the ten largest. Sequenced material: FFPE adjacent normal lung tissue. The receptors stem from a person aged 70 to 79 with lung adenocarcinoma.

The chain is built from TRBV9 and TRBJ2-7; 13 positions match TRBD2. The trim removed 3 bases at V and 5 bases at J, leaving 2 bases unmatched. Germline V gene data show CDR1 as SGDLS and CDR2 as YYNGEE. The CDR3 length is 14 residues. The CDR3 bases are TGTGCCAGCAGCGAAGGACTAGCGGGGGACGAGCAGTACTTC. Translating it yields CASSEGLAGDEQYF.

For the CDR3, the DNA is TGTGCCAGCAGCTTAGAAGTGGGTCTAGCGGATTACAATGAGCAGTTCTTC. Protein product: CASSLEVGLADYNEQFF. This rearrangement joins TRBV11-2 to TRBJ2-1; 7 bases are shared with TRBD2. The J segment lost 4 bases and the V segment lost 0 bases, leaving 9 bases of the junction unmatched. The CDR3 length is 17 residues. CDR1 and CDR2 from the germline V gene are SGHAT and FQNNGV.

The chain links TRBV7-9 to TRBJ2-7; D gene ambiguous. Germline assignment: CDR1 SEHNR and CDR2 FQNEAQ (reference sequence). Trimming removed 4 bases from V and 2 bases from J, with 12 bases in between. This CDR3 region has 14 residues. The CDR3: CASSSPSPAYEQYF. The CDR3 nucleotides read TGTGCCAGCAGCTCCCCGTCTCCCGCCTACGAGCAGTACTTC.

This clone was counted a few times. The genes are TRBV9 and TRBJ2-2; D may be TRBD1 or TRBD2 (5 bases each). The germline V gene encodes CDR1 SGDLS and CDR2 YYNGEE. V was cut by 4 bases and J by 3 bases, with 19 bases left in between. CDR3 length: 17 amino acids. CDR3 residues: CASSMGVVGVHTGELFF. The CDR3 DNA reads TGTGCCAGCAGCATGGGGGTAGTCGGGGTTCACACCGGGGAGCTGTTTTTT.

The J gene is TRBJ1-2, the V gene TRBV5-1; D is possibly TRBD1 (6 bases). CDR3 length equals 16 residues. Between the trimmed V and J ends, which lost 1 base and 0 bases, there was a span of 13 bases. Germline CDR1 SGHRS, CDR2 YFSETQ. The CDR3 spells CASSLRGAPSNYGYTF. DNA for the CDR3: TGCGCCAGCAGCTTGCGGGGGGCCCCTTCTAACTATGGCTACACCTTC.

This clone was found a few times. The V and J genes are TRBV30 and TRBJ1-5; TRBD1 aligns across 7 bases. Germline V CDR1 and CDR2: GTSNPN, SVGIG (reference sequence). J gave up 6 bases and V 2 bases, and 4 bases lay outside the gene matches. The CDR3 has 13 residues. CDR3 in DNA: TGTGCCTGGAGTCAGGGGGACTCTCAGCCCCAGCATTTT. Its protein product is CAWSQGDSQPQHF. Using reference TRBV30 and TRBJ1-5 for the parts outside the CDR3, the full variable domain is SQTIHQWPATLVQPVGSPLSLECTVEGTSNPNLYWYRQAAGRGLQLLFYSVGIGQISSEVPQNLSASRPQDRQFILSSKKLLLSDSGFYLCAWSQGDSQPQHFGDGTRLSIL.

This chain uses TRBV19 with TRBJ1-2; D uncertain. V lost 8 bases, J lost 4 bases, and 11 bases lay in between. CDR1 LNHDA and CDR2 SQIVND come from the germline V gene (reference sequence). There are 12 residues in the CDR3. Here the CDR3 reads CASLRFGYGYTF. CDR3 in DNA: TGTGCCAGTTTGCGGTTCGGCTATGGCTACACCTTC.

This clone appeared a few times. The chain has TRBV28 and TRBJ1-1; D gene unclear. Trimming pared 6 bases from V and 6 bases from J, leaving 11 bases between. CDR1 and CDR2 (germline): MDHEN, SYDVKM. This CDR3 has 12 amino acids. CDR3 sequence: CASSNDGPEAFF. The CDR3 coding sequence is TGTGCCAGCAGCAATGACGGTCCTGAAGCTTTCTTT.

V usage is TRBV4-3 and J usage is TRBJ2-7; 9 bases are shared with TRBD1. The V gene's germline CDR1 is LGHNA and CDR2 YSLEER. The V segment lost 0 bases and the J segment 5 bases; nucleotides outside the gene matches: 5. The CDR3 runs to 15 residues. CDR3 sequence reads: CASSQEGQGVNEQYF. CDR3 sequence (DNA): TGCGCCAGCAGCCAAGAGGGACAGGGTGTAAACGAGCAGTACTTC.

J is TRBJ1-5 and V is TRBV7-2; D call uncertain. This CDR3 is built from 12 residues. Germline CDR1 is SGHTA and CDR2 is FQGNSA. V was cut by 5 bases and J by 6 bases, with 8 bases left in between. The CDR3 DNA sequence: TGTGCCAGCAGCGACGGTGTTCAGCCCCAGCATTTT. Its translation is CASSDGVQPQHF.

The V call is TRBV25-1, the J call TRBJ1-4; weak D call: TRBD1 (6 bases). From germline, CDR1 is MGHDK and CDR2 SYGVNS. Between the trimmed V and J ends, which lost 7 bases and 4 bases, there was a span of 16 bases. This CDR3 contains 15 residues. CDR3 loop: CASTPALGGNEKLFF. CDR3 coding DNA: TGTGCCAGCACGCCGGCCCTAGGGGGTAATGAAAAACTGTTTTTT.

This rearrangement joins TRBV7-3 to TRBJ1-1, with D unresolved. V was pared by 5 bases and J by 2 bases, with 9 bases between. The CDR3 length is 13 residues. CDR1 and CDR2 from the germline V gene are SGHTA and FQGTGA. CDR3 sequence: CASSVDGNTEAFF. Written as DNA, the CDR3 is TGTGCCAGCAGCGTGGACGGAAACACTGAAGCTTTCTTT.

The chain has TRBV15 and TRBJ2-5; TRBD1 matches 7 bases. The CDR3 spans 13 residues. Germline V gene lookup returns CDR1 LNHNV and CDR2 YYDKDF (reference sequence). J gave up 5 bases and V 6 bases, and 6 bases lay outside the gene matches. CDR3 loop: CATSTGAGETQYF. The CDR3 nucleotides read TGTGCCACCAGTACAGGGGCAGGGGAGACCCAGTACTTC.

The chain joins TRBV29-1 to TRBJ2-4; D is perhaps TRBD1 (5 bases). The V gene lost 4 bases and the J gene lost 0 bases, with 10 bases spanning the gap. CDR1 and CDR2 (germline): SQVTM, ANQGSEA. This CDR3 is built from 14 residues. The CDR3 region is CSVGTPQAKNIQYF. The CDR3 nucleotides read TGCAGCGTTGGGACACCTCAAGCCAAAAACATTCAGTACTTC.